The TCR beta chain under discussion was sequenced for a study of blood T cells in healthy people across ages. Using a J-beta primer mix together with a sample-barcoded 5' primer, a second PCR was run for roughly 7 to 11 cycles. TCRdb reprocessed the 5' RACE reads with MiXCR, giving one entry per CDR3 protein. Of 650,000 to 950,000 distinct CDR3 sequences in the sample, approximately 44% were seen once. The V end lost 7 bases, the J end lost 6 bases, and 5 bases lay between the germline ends. This CDR3 is built from 10 residues. CDR1 is SNHLY, CDR2 FYNNEI, per germline. This receptor was identified in a man between 60 and 70 years old in good health. The J gene is TRBJ2-3, the V gene TRBV2, with no clear D. The sample comprised blood. This CDR3 is CASNEDTQYF. CDR3 bases: TGTGCCAGCAATGAGGATACGCAGTATTTT.